The 24 T cell receptor beta chains below come from one sample, sequenced in a study of T cell repertoires in cytomegalovirus infection. TCRdb re-derived calls from the reads in MiXCR, one entry per CDR3 protein. Among 700,000 to 850,000 distinct CDR3 sequences listed, approximately 29% were seen once. These receptors have no known antigen. Source: cultured CD8+ T cells from PBMCs, taken from culture after CMV antigen stimulation. These receptors were collected from a human donor in good health (CMV status not recorded). Some clones in this sample may be carry-over from other donors' samples.

The chain employs TRBV2 and TRBJ2-1; perhaps TRBD1 as D (5 bases). The V and J ends lost 4 bases and 5 bases respectively, with 15 bases between them. Germline V gene data show CDR1 as SNHLY and CDR2 as FYNNEI. The CDR3 extends over 15 amino acids. CDR3 residues: CASSGSDGADNEQFF. CDR3 DNA sequence: TGTGCCAGCAGTGGCTCCGATGGGGCCGACAATGAGCAGTTCTTC.

This clonotype was recorded many times. The chain couples TRBV27 to TRBJ2-1; TRBD2 aligns across 7 bases. Trimming at V came to 10 bases and at J to 11 bases, leaving 8 bases not matched to a gene. CDR1 is MNHEY, CDR2 SMNVEV, per germline (reference sequence). This CDR3 region has 11 residues. CDR3 loop: CATSGGVQQFF. In nucleotides, the CDR3 is TGTGCCACCTCTGGGGGGGTGCAGCAGTTCTTC.

V is TRBV19 and J is TRBJ1-1; no definite D call. CDR3 length equals 14 residues. Looked up from germline, CDR1 is LNHDA and CDR2 is SQIVND (reference sequence). V lost 5 bases, J lost 6 bases, and 16 bases lay in between. The CDR3 is CASSPASGWPEAFF. CDR3 nucleotide sequence: TGTGCCAGTAGTCCTGCCTCTGGTTGGCCTGAAGCTTTCTTT. The full variable domain, its missing parts supplied by reference TRBV19 and TRBJ1-1, is DGGITQSPKYLFRKEGQNVTLSCEQNLNHDAMYWYRQDPGQGLRLIYYSQIVNDFQKGDIAEGYSVSREKKESFPLTVTSAQKNPTAFYLCASSPASGWPEAFFGQGTRLTVV.

To note about this clonotype: Compared with germline, one end of the junction differs, possibly owing to a read error. The genes are TRBV7-6 and TRBJ2-1; 10 bases are shared with TRBD2. The CDR3 extends over 15 amino acids. Germline V lookup: CDR1 SGHVS, CDR2 FNYEAQ. The CDR3 DNA reads as TGTGTCAGCAGCCCCACAGCGGGGGGGCACAATGAGCAGTTCTTT. This sequence encodes CVSSPTAGGHNEQFF.

The chain combines TRBV4-1 with TRBJ1-2, with TRBD1 as a possible D gene (5 bases). The CDR3 sequence is 15 residues long. Germline V gene sequence: CDR1 MGHRA, CDR2 YSYEKL. The germline V and J ends were trimmed by 4 bases and 0 bases, with 12 bases remaining between them. The CDR3: CASSPQTVPNYGYTF. In nucleotides, the CDR3 is TGCGCCAGCAGCCCACAGACAGTACCTAACTATGGCTACACCTTC.

The chain is built from TRBV9 and TRBJ1-3; D unresolved. Germline V gene sequence: CDR1 SGDLS, CDR2 YYNGEE. The CDR3 runs to 18 residues. Trimming took off 1 base at V and 2 bases at J, with 19 bases between the two ends. This CDR3 reads CASSVSNMLLSPGNTIYF. The CDR3 region has the DNA TGTGCCAGCAGCGTAAGTAACATGCTATTGTCACCTGGAAACACCATATATTTT.

As to this clonotype: Germline and junction disagree at one end, which may indicate a read error. The rearrangement joins TRBV7-9 to TRBJ2-5; 7 nucleotides line up with TRBD1. This CDR3 is 14 amino acids long. Per germline, CDR1 SEHNR and CDR2 FQNEAQ (reference sequence). This chain's CDR3 is CASSSRDQGETPYF. In nucleotides, the CDR3 is TGTGCCAGCAGCTCACGGGATCAGGGGGAGACCCCGTACTTC.

This chain links TRBV4-1 with TRBJ2-1; no firm D call. The germline gives CDR1 MGHRA, CDR2 YSYEKL. With 2 bases removed from V and 5 bases from J, the gap between germline ends came to 13 bases. The CDR3 sequence is 15 residues long. CDR3 amino acids: CASSQYSTDDNEQFF. Written as DNA, the CDR3 is TGCGCCAGCAGCCAATATAGTACTGACGACAATGAGCAGTTCTTC.

This clonotype was recorded many times. V gene TRBV7-8 combines with J gene TRBJ1-3; unclear D gene. This CDR3 spans 18 amino acids. V was shortened by 1 base and J by 2 bases, with 18 bases between the two germline ends. Germline CDR1 SGHVS, CDR2 FQNEAQ. The CDR3 is CASSLDFGPRGPGNTIYF. DNA for the CDR3: TGTGCCAGCAGCTTAGATTTTGGCCCCCGAGGACCTGGAAACACCATATATTTT.

V is TRBV5-4 and J is TRBJ1-2; perhaps TRBD1 as D (6 bases). The CDR3 has 14 residues. The ends were cut back, 5 bases at V and 6 bases at J, with 17 bases in the middle. CDR1 and CDR2 from the germline V gene are SGHNT and YYREEE (reference sequence). The CDR3 region has the DNA TGTGCCAGCAGGTCGGACAGCCCCAGGGATGGCTACACCTTC. Protein sequence: CASRSDSPRDGYTF.

This clonotype turned up a few times. This rearrangement joins TRBV6-5 to TRBJ1-2, with a weak D call TRBD1 (6 bases). The CDR3 is made up of 11 amino acids. Trimming cost V 8 bases and J 4 bases, with 8 bases left between them. Germline V gives CDR1 MNHEY, CDR2 SVGAGI. The CDR3 here is CASGGAYGYTF. CDR3 sequence (DNA): TGTGCCAGCGGGGGGGCCTATGGCTACACCTTC.

The rearrangement joins TRBV11-2 to TRBJ1-4; unclear D gene. Germline values: CDR1 SGHAT, CDR2 FQNNGV. Trimming removed 1 base at V and 7 bases at J, with 16 bases between. This CDR3 has 16 residues. CDR3 coding DNA: TGTGCCAGCAGCTTAGTTCCGACCCACCCGGGTGAAAAACTGTTTTTT. It specifies CASSLVPTHPGEKLFF. Supplemented by reference TRBV11-2 and TRBJ1-4, the full variable domain reads EAGVAQSPRYKIIEKRQSVAFWCNPISGHATLYWYQQILGQGPKLLIQFQNNGVVDDSQLPKDRFSAERLKGVDSTLKIQPAKLEDSAVYLCASSLVPTHPGEKLFFGSGTQLSVL.

The table lists this clonotype with many counts. The gene calls are TRBV20-1 and TRBJ2-6; possibly TRBD1 or TRBD2 for D (5 bases each). Trimming pared 3 bases from V and 4 bases from J, leaving 19 bases between. The CDR3 runs to 17 residues. Per the germline V gene, CDR1 is DFQATT and CDR2 is SNEGSKA (reference sequence). CDR3: CSASPRDPWRGANVLTF. The CDR3 nucleotides are TGCAGTGCTAGTCCCCGGGACCCGTGGAGGGGGGCCAACGTCCTGACTTTC.

This chain connects TRBV12-3 or TRBV12-4 to TRBJ1-5; D may be TRBD1 (5 bases). The CDR3 loop spans 16 amino acids. Trimming took off 6 bases at V and 9 bases at J, with 24 bases between the two ends. CDR3 coding DNA: TGTGCCAGCAGCTCCTCTGAACCACGGGGCCAACTGCCCCAGCATTTT. Its translation: CASSSSEPRGQLPQHF.

This clonotype came up a few times. The chain uses TRBV5-1 and TRBJ2-7, with 7 bases identical to TRBD1. The CDR3 has 16 amino acids. The germline V gene has CDR1 SGHRS and CDR2 YFSETQ. V lost 4 bases, J lost 4 bases, and 14 bases stayed unmatched. Here the CDR3 reads CASSGKPGTVTYEQYF. The CDR3 DNA reads as TGCGCCAGCAGCGGGAAGCCCGGGACAGTTACTTACGAGCAGTACTTC.

The V and J genes are TRBV7-3 and TRBJ1-2; 8 nucleotides line up with TRBD1. The CDR3 is 13 amino acids. Germline loops: CDR1 SGHTA, CDR2 FQGTGA. Unmatched junction bases numbered 5, after V lost 5 bases and J lost 6 bases. In nucleotides, the CDR3 is TGTGCCAGCAGCACCGGACAGGGTAATGGCTACACCTTC. Translating it yields CASSTGQGNGYTF.

The genes are TRBV7-2 and TRBJ2-1; D is possibly TRBD1 (5 bases). The CDR3 loop spans 14 amino acids. Between the trimmed V and J ends, which lost 3 bases and 8 bases, there was a span of 14 bases. In germline, CDR1 is SGHTA, CDR2 FQGNSA. CDR3 sequence: CASSFGRVGHEQFF. Written as DNA, the CDR3 is TGTGCCAGCAGCTTCGGCAGGGTGGGCCATGAGCAGTTCTTC.

J is TRBJ2-5 and V is TRBV19; 9 bases are a match to TRBD2. This CDR3 is 15 amino acids long. The germline V gene has CDR1 LNHDA and CDR2 SQIVND (reference sequence). Trimming removed 5 bases from V and 2 bases from J; junction bases left unmatched: 6. For the CDR3, the DNA is TGTGCCAGTAGTCGACTAGCGGACTTACAAGAGACCCAGTACTTC. Protein product: CASSRLADLQETQYF.

In this sample, this clonotype turned up a few times. The CDR3 protein is CAISESGLATGELFF. For the CDR3, the DNA is TGTGCCATCAGTGAGTCGGGACTCGCCACCGGGGAGCTGTTTTTT. The chain couples TRBV10-3 to TRBJ2-2; D might be TRBD2 (6 bases). Trimming removed 0 bases from V and 4 bases from J, with 9 bases in between. The length of the CDR3 is 15 residues. Germline V gene lookup returns CDR1 ENHRY and CDR2 SYGVKD.

This clonotype is a singleton in its sample. The V gene is TRBV28, the J gene TRBJ2-7; 8 bases are shared with TRBD2. Germline assignment: CDR1 MDHEN and CDR2 SYDVKM. The length of the CDR3 is 16 residues. V dropped 8 bases and J dropped 7; count of bases not matched to a gene: 19. CDR3 amino acids: CASVATAGGTYNEQYV. Written as DNA, the CDR3 is TGTGCCAGCGTGGCGACGGCGGGGGGAACCTACAATGAGCAGTACGTC.

This clonotype was seen more than once but under ten times. The rearrangement links TRBV6-1 to TRBJ1-6, with 7 bases matching TRBD1. Germline V gene data show CDR1 as MNHNS and CDR2 as SASEGT. Germline trimming cut 7 bases from V and 8 bases from J; bases unmatched to any gene: 8. The CDR3 consists of 14 residues. The CDR3 sequence: CASIPRDRDSPLHF. The DNA of the CDR3 is TGTGCCAGCATACCGAGGGACAGAGATTCACCCCTCCACTTT.

This clonotype was seen a few times. This rearrangement joins TRBV19 to TRBJ1-2, with 9 bases lining up with TRBD1. Trimming at V came to 3 bases and at J to 8 bases, leaving 7 bases not matched to a gene. The CDR3 is made up of 14 amino acids. Germline lookup yields CDR1 LNHDA and CDR2 SQIVND (reference sequence). The CDR3 spells CASSMKQGARGYTF. In DNA form, the CDR3 reads TGTGCCAGTAGTATGAAACAGGGGGCGAGAGGCTACACCTTC.

This clonotype was detected ten times or more. The chain has TRBV7-6 and TRBJ1-1; D is uncertain. The CDR3 is made up of 13 amino acids. The V and J ends lost 2 bases and 3 bases respectively, with 7 bases between them. Per the germline V gene, CDR1 is SGHVS and CDR2 is FNYEAQ. The DNA of the CDR3 is TGTGCCAGCAGCTTATACGGGCACACTGAAGCTTTCTTT. Its protein product is CASSLYGHTEAFF. Looking up the rest from reference TRBV7-6 and TRBJ1-1 gives the full variable domain: GAGVSQSPRYKVTKRGQDVALRCDPISGHVSLYWYRQALGQGPEFLTYFNYEAQQDKSGLPNDRFSAERPEGSISTLTIQRTEQRDSAMYRCASSLYGHTEAFFGQGTRLTVV.

This clonotype was counted between two and nine times. The chain is built from TRBV7-2 and TRBJ1-3, with a tentative D call TRBD1 (6 bases). The CDR3 has 14 residues. The V and J ends lost 4 bases and 2 bases respectively, with 9 bases between them. In germline, CDR1 is SGHTA, CDR2 FQGNSA. The CDR3 is CASSWRGPGNTIYF. CDR3 DNA sequence: TGTGCCAGCAGCTGGCGGGGGCCTGGAAACACCATATATTTT.